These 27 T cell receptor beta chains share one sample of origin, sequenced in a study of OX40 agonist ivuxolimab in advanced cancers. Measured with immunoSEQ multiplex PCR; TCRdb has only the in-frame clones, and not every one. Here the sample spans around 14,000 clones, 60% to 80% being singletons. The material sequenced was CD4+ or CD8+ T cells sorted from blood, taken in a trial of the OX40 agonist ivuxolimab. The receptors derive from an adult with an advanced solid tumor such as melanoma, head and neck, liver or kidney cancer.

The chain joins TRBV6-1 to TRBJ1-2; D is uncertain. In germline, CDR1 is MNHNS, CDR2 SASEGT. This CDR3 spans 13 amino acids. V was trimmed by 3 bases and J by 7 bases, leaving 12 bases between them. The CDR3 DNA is TGTGCCAGCAGTGACTGGGAAGGGTCTGGCTACACCTTC. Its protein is CASSDWEGSGYTF.

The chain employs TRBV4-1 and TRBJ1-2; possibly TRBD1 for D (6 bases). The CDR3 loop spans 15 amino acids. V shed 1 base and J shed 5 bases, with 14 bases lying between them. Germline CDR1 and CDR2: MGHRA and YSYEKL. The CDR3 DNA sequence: TGCGCCAGCAGCCAAGGTTTCACAGGGCCATATGGCTACACCTTC. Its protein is CASSQGFTGPYGYTF.

The CDR3 protein is CSGLRATQETQYF. CDR3 nucleotides: TGCAGCGGACTCCGAGCTACGCAAGAGACCCAGTACTTC. The chain has TRBV29-1 and TRBJ2-5; D remains ambiguous. The CDR3 has 13 residues. Germline assignment: CDR1 SQVTM and CDR2 ANQGSEA. Trimming stripped 7 bases from V and 2 bases from J, with 14 bases between.

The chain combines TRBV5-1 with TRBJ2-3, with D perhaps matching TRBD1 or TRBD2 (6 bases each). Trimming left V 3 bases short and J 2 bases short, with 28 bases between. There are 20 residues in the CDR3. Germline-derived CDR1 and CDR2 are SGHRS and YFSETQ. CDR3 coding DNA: TGCGCCAGCAGCTCTCCTAGGGAGGACAGACGTCTAGACAACACAGATACGCAGTATTTT. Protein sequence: CASSSPREDRRLDNTDTQYF.

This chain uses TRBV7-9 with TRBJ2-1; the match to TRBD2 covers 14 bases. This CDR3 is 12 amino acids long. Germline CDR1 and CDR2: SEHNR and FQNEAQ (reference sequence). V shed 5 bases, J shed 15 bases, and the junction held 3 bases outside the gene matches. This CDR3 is CASSEGLAGAFF. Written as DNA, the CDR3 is TGTGCCAGCAGCGAGGGACTAGCGGGAGCGTTCTTC.

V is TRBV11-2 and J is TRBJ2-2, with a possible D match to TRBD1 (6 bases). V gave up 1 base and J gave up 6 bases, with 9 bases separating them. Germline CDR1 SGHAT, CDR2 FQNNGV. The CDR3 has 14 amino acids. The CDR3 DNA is TGTGCCAGCAGCTTAGGAGGGGGAGCCGGGGAGCTGTTTTTT. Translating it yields CASSLGGGAGELFF. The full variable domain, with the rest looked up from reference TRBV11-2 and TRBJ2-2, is EAGVAQSPRYKIIEKRQSVAFWCNPISGHATLYWYQQILGQGPKLLIQFQNNGVVDDSQLPKDRFSAERLKGVDSTLKIQPAKLEDSAVYLCASSLGGGAGELFFGEGSRLTVL.

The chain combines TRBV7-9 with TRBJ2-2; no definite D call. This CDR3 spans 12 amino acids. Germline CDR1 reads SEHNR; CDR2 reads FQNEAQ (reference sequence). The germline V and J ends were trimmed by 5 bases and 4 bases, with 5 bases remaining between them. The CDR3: CASSHGTGELFF. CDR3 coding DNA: TGTGCCAGCAGCCACGGCACCGGGGAGCTGTTTTTT. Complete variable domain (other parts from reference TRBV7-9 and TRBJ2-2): DTGVSQNPRHKITKRGQNVTFRCDPISEHNRLYWYRQTLGQGPEFLTYFQNEAQLEKSRLLSDRFSAERPKGSFSTLEIQRTEQGDSAMYLCASSHGTGELFFGEGSRLTVL.

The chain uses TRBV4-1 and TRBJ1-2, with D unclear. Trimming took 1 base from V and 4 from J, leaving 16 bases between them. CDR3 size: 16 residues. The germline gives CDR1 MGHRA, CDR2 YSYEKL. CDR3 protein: CASSQGTFVGSYGYTF. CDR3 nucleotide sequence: TGCGCCAGCAGCCAAGGGACGTTTGTTGGTTCCTATGGCTACACCTTC.

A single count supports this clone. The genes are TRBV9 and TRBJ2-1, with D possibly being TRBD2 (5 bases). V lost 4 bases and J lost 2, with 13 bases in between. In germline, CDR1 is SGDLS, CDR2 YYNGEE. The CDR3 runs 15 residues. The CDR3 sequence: CASSLGLAAYNEQFF. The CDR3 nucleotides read TGTGCCAGCAGCCTCGGCCTAGCCGCCTACAATGAGCAGTTCTTC.

CDR3 in amino acids: CASSYSTGHYGYTF. The CDR3 DNA follows: TGTGCCAGCAGTTACTCCACAGGGCACTATGGCTACACCTTC. This chain joins TRBV6-5 and TRBJ1-2; weak D call: TRBD1 (6 bases). The V end lost 0 bases, the J end lost 3 bases, and 8 bases lay between the germline ends. The CDR3 has 14 residues. Germline V gives CDR1 MNHEY, CDR2 SVGAGI.

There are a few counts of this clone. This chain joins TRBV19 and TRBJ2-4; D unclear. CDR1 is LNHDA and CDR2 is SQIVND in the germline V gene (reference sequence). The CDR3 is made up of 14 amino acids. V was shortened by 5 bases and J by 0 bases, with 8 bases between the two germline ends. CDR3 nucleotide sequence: TGTGCCAGTAGTTTGGGGATAGCCAAAAACATTCAGTACTTC. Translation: CASSLGIAKNIQYF.

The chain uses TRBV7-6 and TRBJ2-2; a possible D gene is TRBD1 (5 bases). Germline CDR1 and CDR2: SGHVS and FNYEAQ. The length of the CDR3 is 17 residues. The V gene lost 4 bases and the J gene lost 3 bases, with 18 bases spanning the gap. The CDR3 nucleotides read TGTGCCAGCAGCTCGGGTCTCTTAGGGGAAGACACCGGGGAGCTGTTTTTT. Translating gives CASSSGLLGEDTGELFF.

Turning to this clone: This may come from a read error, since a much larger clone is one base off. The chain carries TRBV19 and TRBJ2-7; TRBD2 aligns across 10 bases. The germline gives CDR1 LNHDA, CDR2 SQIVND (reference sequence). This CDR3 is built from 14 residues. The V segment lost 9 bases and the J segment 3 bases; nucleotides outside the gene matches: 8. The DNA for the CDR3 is TGTGCCAGCAGAGGACTAGCGGAGGGCTACGAGCAGTACTTC. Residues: CASRGLAEGYEQYF. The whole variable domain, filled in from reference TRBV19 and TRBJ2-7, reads DGGITQSPKYLFRKEGQNVTLSCEQNLNHDAMYWYRQDPGQGLRLIYYSQIVNDFQKGDIAEGYSVSREKKESFPLTVTSAQKNPTAFYLCASRGLAEGYEQYFGPGTRLTVT.

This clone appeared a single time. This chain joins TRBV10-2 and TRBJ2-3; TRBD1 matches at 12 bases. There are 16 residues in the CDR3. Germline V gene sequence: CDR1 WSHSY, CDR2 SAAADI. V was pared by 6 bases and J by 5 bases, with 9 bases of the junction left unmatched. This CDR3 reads CASSAGTGGGEDTQYF. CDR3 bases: TGCGCCAGCAGCGCCGGGACAGGGGGCGGTGAAGATACGCAGTATTTT.

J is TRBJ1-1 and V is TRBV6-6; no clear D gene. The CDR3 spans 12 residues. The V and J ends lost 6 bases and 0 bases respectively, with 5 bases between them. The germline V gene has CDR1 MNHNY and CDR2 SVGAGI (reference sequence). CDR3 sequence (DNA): TGTGCCAGCAGGGAGATGAACACTGAAGCTTTCTTT. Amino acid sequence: CASREMNTEAFF.

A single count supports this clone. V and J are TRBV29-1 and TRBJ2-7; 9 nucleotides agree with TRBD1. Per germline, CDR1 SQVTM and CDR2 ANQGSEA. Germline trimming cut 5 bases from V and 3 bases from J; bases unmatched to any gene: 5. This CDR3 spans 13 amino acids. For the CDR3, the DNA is TGCAGCGTTCGGTCGGGACAGGGCTACGAGCAGTACTTC. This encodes CSVRSGQGYEQYF.

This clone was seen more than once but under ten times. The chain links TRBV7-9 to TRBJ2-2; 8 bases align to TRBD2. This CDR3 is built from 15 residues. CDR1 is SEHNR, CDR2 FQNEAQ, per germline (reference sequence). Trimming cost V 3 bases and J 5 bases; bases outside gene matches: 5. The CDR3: CASSFSGRDTGELFF. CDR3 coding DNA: TGTGCCAGCAGCTTCAGCGGGAGAGATACCGGGGAGCTGTTTTTT. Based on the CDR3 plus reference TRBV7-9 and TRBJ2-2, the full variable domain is DTGVSQNPRHKITKRGQNVTFRCDPISEHNRLYWYRQTLGQGPEFLTYFQNEAQLEKSRLLSDRFSAERPKGSFSTLEIQRTEQGDSAMYLCASSFSGRDTGELFFGEGSRLTVL.

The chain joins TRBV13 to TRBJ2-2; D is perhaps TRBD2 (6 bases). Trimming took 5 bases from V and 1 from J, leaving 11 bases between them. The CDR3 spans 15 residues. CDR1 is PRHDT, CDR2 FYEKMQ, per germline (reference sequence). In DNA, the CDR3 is TGTGCCAGCAGCCCCCGGGACTGGAACACCGGGGAGCTGTTTTTT. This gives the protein CASSPRDWNTGELFF.

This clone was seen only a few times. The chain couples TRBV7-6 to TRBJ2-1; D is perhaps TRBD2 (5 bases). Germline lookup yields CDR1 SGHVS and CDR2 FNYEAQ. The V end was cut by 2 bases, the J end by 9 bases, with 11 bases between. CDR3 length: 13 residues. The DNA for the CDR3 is TGTGCCAGCAGCTTAATCGTAGGAGGTGAGCAGTTCTTC. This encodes CASSLIVGGEQFF.

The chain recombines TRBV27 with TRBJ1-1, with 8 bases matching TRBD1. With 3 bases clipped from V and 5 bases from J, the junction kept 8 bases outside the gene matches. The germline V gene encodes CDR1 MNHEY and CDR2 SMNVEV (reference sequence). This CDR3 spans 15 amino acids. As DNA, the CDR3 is TGTGCCAGCAGTTTTGCAGGGGGCGTAGGAACTGAAGCTTTCTTT. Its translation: CASSFAGGVGTEAFF.

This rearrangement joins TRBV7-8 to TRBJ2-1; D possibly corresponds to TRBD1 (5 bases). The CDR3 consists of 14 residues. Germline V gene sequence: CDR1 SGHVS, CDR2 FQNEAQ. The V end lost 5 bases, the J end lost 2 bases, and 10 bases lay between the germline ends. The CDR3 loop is CASSLTGPYNEQFF. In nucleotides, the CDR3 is TGTGCCAGCAGCCTAACAGGTCCCTACAATGAGCAGTTCTTC. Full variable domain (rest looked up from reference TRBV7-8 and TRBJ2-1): GAGVSQSPRYKVAKRGQDVALRCDPISGHVSLFWYQQALGQGPEFLTYFQNEAQLDKSGLPSDRFFAERPEGSVSTLKIQRTQQEDSAVYLCASSLTGPYNEQFFGPGTRLTVL.

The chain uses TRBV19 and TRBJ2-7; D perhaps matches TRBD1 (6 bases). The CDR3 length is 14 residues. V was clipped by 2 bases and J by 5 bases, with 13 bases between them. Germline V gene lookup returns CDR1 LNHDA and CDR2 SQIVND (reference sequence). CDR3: CASSIWGRENEQYF. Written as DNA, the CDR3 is TGTGCCAGTAGTATATGGGGGCGCGAGAACGAGCAGTACTTC.

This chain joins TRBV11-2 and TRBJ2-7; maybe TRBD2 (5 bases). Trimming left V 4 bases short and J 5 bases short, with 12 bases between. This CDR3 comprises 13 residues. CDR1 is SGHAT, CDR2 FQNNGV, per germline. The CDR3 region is CASSYGSEDEQYF. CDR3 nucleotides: TGTGCCAGCAGCTACGGATCGGAGGACGAGCAGTACTTC. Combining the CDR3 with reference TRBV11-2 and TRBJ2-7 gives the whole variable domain EAGVAQSPRYKIIEKRQSVAFWCNPISGHATLYWYQQILGQGPKLLIQFQNNGVVDDSQLPKDRFSAERLKGVDSTLKIQPAKLEDSAVYLCASSYGSEDEQYFGPGTRLTVT.

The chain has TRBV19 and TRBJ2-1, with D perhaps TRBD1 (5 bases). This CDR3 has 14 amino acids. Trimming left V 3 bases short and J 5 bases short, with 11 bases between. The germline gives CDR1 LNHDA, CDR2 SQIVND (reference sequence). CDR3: CASSMGPPDNEQFF. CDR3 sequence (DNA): TGTGCCAGTAGTATGGGGCCCCCGGACAATGAGCAGTTCTTC.

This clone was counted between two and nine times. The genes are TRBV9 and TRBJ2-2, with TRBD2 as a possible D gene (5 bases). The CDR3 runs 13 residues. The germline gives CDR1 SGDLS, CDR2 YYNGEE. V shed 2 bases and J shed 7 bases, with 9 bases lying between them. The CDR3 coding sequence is TGTGCCAGCAGCGTGGAACTAGACGGGGAGCTGTTTTTT. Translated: CASSVELDGELFF.

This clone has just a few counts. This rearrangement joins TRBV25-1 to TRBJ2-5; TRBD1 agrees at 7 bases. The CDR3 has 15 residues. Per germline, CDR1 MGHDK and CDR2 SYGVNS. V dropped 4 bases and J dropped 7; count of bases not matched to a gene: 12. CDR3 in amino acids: CASSGPTGVLGTQYF. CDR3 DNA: TGTGCCAGCAGTGGCCCCACAGGGGTCCTCGGGACCCAGTACTTC.

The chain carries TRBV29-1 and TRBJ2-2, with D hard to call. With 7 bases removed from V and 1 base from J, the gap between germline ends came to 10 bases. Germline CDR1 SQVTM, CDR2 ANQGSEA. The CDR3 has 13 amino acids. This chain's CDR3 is CSAGALNTGELFF. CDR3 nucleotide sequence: TGCAGCGCTGGTGCCTTGAACACCGGGGAGCTGTTTTTT.